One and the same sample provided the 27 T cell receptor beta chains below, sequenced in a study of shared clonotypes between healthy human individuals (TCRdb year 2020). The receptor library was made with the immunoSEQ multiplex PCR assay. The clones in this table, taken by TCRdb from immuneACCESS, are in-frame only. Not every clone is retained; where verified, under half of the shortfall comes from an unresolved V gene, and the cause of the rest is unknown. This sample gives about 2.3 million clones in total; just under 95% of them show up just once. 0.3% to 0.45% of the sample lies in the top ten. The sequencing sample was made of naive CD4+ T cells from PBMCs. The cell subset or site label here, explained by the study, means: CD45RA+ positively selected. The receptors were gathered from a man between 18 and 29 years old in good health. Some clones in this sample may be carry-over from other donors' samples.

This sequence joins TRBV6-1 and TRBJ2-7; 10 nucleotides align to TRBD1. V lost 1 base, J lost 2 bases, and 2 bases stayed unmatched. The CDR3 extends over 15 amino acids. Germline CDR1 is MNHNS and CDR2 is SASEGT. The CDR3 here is CASSEGDRGPYEQYF. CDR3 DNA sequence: TGTGCCAGCAGTGAAGGGGACAGGGGTCCCTACGAGCAGTACTTC.

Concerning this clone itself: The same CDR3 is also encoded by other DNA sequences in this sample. The CDR3 nucleotides are TGCGCCAGCAGCTTGGGGGTCACCGGGGAGCTGTTTTTT. This codes for CASSLGVTGELFF. V gene TRBV5-1 combines with J gene TRBJ2-2; D is unresolved. This CDR3 has 13 amino acids. Germline V gives CDR1 SGHRS, CDR2 YFSETQ. Trimming stripped 0 bases from V and 4 bases from J, with 4 bases between.

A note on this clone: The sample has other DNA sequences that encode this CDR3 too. The CDR3 spells CASSPGGQRYEQYF. In DNA form, the CDR3 reads TGTGCCAGCTCACCAGGGGGGCAGAGATACGAGCAGTACTTC. The rearrangement uses TRBV18 and TRBJ2-7; D possibly uses TRBD1 or TRBD2 (6 bases each). V lost 2 bases, J lost 4 bases, and 12 bases lay in between. The CDR3 runs 14 residues. The V gene's germline CDR1 is KGHSH and CDR2 LQKENI.

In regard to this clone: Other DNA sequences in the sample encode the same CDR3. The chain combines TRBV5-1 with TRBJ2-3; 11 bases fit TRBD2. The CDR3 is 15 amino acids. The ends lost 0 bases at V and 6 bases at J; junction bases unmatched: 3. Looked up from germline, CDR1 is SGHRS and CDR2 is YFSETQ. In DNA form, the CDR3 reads TGCGCCAGCAGCTTGGGACTAGCGGGATCCGATACGCAGTATTTT. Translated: CASSLGLAGSDTQYF. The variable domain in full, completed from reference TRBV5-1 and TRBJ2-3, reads KAGVTQTPRYLIKTRGQQVTLSCSPISGHRSVSWYQQTPGQGLQFLFEYFSETQRNKGNFPGRFSGRQFSNSRSEMNVSTLELGDSALYLCASSLGLAGSDTQYFGPGTRLTVL.

The CDR3 is CSVLSGANTEAFF. The CDR3 nucleotides are TGCAGCGTCCTGTCTGGGGCGAACACTGAAGCTTTCTTT. The rearrangement links TRBV29-1 to TRBJ1-1; possible D gene TRBD1, 5 bases. V shed 6 bases and J shed 1 base, with 12 bases lying between them. Germline V gives CDR1 SQVTM, CDR2 ANQGSEA. The CDR3 is 13 residues long.

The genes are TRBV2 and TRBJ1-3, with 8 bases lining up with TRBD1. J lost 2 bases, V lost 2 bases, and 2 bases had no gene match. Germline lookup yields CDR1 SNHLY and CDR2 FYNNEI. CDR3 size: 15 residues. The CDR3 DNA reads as TGTGCCAGCAGTGAACAGGGGGCTGCTGGAAACACCATATATTTT. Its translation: CASSEQGAAGNTIYF.

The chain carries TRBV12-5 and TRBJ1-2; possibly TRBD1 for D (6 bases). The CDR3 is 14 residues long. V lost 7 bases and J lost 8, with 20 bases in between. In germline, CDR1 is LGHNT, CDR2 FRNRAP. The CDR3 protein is CASVSSGGTYGYTF. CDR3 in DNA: TGTGCTAGTGTCTCGAGCGGGGGCACATACGGCTACACCTTC.

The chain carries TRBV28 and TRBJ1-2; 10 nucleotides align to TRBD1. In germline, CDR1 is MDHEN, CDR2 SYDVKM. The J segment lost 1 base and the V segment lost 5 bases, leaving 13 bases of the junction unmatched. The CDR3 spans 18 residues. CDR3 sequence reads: CASSGPSTGGRVNYGYTF. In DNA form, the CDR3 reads TGTGCCAGCAGTGGTCCATCGACAGGGGGCCGTGTTAACTATGGCTACACCTTC.

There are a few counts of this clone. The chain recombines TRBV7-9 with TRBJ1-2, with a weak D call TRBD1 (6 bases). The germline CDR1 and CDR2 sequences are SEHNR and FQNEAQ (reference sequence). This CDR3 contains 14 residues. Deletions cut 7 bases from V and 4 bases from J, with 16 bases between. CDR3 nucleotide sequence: TGTGCCAGCATCCCACAGGGAATTTCCTATGGCTACACCTTC. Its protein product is CASIPQGISYGYTF.

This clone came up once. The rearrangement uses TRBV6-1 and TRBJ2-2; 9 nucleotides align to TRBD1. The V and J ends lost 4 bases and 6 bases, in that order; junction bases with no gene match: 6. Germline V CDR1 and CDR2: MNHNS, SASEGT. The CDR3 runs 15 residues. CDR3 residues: CASSGRQGVSGELFF. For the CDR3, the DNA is TGTGCCAGCAGTGGCCGACAGGGGGTGTCCGGGGAGCTGTTTTTT.

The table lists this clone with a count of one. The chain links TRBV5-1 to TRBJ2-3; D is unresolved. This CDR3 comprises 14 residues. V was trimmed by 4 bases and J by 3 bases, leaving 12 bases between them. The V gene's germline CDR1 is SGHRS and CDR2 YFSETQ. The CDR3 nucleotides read TGCGCCAGCAGCCCCGGGCGGCAAACAGATACGCAGTATTTT. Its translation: CASSPGRQTDTQYF.

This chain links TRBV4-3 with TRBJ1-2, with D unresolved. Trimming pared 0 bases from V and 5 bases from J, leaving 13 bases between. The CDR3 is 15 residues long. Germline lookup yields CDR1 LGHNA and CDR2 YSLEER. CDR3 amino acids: CASSQDPGVGYGYTF. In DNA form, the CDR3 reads TGCGCCAGCAGCCAAGATCCTGGGGTGGGGTATGGCTACACCTTC.

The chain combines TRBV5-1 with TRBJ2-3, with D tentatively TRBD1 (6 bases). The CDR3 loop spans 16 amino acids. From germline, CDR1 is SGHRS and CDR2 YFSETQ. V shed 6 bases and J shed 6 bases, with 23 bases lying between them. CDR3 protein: CASNSQGAGAIDTQYF. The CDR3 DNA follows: TGCGCCAGCAACTCCCAAGGGGCAGGGGCCATTGATACGCAGTATTTT.

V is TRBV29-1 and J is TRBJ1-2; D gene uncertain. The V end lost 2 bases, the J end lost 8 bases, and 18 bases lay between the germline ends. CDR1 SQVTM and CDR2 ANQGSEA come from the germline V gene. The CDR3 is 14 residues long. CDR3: CSVERQDSYGGYTF. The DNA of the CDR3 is TGCAGCGTTGAAAGACAAGATAGCTATGGGGGCTACACCTTC. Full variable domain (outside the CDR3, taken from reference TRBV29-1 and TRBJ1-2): SAVISQKPSRDICQRGTSLTIQCQVDSQVTMMFWYRQQPGQSLTLIATANQGSEATYESGFVIDKFPISRPNLTFSTLTVSNMSPEDSSIYLCSVERQDSYGGYTFGSGTRLTVV.

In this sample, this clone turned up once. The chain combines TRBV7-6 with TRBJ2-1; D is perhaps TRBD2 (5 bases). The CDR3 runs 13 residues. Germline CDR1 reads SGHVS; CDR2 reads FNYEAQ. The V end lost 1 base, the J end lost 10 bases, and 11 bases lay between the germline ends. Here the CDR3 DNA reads TGTGCCAGCAGCTTAGTTCGCGGGCCCGAGCAGTTCTTC. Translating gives CASSLVRGPEQFF. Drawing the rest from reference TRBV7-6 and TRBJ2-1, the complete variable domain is GAGVSQSPRYKVTKRGQDVALRCDPISGHVSLYWYRQALGQGPEFLTYFNYEAQQDKSGLPNDRFSAERPEGSISTLTIQRTEQRDSAMYRCASSLVRGPEQFFGPGTRLTVL.

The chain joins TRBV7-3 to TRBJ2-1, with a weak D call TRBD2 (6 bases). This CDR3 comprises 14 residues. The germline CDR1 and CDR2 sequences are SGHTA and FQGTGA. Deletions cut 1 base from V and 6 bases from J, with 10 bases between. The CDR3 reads CASSLMGLPNEQFF. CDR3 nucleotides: TGTGCCAGCAGCTTAATGGGACTCCCCAATGAGCAGTTCTTC.

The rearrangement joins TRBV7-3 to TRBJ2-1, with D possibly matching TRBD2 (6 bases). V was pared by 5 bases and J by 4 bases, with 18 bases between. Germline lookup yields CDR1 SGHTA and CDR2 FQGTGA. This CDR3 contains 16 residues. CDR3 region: CASSLGSAQGYNEQFF. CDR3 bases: TGTGCCAGCAGCCTCGGGAGCGCCCAAGGGTACAATGAGCAGTTCTTC. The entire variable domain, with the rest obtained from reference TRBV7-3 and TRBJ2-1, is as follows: GAGVSQTPSNKVTEKGKYVELRCDPISGHTALYWYRQSLGQGPEFLIYFQGTGAADDSGLPNDRFFAVRPEGSVSTLKIQRTERGDSAVYLCASSLGSAQGYNEQFFGPGTRLTVL.

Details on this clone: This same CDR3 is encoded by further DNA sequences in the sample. The DNA for the CDR3 is TGTGCCAGTAGTATCCAGGGATCGTCCTACGAGCAGTACTTC. This sequence encodes CASSIQGSSYEQYF. V usage is TRBV19 and J usage is TRBJ2-7, with D possibly matching TRBD1 (5 bases). The CDR3 runs 14 residues. Germline V lookup: CDR1 LNHDA, CDR2 SQIVND (reference sequence). The V gene lost 3 bases and the J gene lost 1 base, with 10 bases spanning the gap.

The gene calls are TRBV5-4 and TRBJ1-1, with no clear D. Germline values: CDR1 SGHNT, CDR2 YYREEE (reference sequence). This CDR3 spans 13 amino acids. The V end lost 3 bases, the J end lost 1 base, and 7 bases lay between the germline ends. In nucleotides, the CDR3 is TGTGCCAGCAGCTCCGGAGAGAACACTGAAGCTTTCTTT. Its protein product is CASSSGENTEAFF.

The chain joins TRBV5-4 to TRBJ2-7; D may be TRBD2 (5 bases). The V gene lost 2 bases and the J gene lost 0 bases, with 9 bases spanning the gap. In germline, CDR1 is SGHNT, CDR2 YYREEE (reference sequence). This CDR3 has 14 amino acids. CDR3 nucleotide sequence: TGTGCCAGCAGCTTAATAGCGAACTCCTACGAGCAGTACTTC. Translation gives CASSLIANSYEQYF.

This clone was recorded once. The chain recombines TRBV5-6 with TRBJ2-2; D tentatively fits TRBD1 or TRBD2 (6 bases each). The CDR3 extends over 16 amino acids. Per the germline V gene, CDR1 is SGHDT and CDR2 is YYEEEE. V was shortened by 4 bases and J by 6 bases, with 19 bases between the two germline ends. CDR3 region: CASSPRGGALAGELFF. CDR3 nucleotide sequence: TGTGCCAGCAGCCCCAGGGGAGGAGCGCTGGCCGGGGAGCTGTTTTTT. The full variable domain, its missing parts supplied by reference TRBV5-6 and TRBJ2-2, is DAGVTQSPTHLIKTRGQQVTLRCSPKSGHDTVSWYQQALGQGPQFIFQYYEEEERQRGNFPDRFSGHQFPNYSSELNVNALLLGDSALYLCASSPRGGALAGELFFGEGSRLTVL.

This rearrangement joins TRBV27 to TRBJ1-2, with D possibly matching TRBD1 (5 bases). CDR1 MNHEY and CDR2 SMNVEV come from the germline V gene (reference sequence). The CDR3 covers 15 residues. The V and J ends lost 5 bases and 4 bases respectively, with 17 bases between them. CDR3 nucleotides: TGTGCCAGCAGTCGCCAAGGGCAGGGCGGCTATGGCTACACCTTC. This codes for CASSRQGQGGYGYTF.

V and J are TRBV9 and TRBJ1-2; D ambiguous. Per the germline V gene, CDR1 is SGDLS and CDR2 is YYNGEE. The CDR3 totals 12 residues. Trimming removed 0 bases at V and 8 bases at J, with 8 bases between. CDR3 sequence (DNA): TGTGCCAGCAGCGTAGTAGGTATGGGCTACACCTTC. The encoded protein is CASSVVGMGYTF.

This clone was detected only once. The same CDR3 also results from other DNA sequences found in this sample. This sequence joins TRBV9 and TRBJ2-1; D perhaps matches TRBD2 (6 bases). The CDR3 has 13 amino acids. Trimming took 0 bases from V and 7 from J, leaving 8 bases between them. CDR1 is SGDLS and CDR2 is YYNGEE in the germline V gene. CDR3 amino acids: CASSVAGRNEQFF. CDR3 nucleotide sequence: TGTGCCAGCAGCGTAGCTGGGAGGAATGAGCAGTTCTTC.

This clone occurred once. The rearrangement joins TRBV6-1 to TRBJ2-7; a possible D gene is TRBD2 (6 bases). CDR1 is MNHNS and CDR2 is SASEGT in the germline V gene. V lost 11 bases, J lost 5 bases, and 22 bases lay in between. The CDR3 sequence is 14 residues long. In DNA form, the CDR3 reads TGTGCCTCGGAGGGGTGGGGACGAACAAACGAGCAGTACTTC. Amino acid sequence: CASEGWGRTNEQYF.

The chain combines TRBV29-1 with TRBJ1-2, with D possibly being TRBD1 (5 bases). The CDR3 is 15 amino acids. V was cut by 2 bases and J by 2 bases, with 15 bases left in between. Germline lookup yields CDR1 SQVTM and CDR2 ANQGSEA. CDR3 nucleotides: TGCAGCGTTGAAAGGTGGACGGGACCCAACTATGGCTACACCTTC. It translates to CSVERWTGPNYGYTF. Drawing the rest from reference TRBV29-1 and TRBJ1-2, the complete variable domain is SAVISQKPSRDICQRGTSLTIQCQVDSQVTMMFWYRQQPGQSLTLIATANQGSEATYESGFVIDKFPISRPNLTFSTLTVSNMSPEDSSIYLCSVERWTGPNYGYTFGSGTRLTVV.

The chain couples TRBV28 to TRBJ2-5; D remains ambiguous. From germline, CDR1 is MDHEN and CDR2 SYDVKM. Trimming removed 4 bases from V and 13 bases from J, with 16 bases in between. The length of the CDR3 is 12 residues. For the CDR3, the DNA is TGTGCCAGCAGTTACCAGGCCCCATTACTGTACTTC. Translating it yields CASSYQAPLLYF.